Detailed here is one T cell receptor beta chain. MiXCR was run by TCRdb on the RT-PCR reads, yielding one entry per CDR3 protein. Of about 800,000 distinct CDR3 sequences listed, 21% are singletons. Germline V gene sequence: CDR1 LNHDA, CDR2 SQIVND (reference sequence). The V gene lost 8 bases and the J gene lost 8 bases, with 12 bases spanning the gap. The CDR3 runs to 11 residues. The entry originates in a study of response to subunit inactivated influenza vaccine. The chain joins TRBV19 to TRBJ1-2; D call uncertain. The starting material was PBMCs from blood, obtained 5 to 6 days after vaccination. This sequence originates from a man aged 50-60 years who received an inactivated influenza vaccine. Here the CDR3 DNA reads TGTGCCAGTGGGAGCCGTGGAGGCTACACCTTC. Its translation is CASGSRGGYTF.